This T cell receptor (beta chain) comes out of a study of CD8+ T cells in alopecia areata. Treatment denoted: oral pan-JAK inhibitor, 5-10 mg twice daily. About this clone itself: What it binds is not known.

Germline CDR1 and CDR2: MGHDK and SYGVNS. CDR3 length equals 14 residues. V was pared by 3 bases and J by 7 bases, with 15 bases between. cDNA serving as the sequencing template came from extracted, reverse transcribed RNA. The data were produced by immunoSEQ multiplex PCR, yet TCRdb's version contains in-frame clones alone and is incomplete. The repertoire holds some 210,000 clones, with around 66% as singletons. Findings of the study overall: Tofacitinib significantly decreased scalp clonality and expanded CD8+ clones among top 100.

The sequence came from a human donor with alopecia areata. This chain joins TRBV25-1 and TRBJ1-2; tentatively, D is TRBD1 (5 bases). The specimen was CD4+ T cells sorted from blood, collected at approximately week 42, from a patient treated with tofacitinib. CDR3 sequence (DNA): TGTGCCAGCAGTGATTTGGGGGGGGTGCCTGGCTACACCTTC. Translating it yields CASSDLGGVPGYTF.